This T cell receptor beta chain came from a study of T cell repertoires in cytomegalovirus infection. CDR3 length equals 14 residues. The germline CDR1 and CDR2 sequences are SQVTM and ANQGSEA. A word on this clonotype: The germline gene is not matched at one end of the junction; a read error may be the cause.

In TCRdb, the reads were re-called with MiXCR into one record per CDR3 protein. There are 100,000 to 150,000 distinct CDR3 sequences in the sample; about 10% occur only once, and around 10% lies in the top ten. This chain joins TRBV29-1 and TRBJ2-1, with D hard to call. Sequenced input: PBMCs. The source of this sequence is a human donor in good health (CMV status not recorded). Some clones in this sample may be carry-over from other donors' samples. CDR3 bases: TGCAGCGTTAGACTCTTGAGCTCCTACAATGAGCAGATCTTC. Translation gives CSVRLLSSYNEQIF.